The clone carrying this T cell receptor (beta chain) was detected a few times. The data were obtained in a study of OX40 agonist ivuxolimab in advanced cancers. Whole-study context: From roughly 20 to 85 years was the age range, with a mean of around 54 years, and about 83% were male.

Germline V gene data show CDR1 as SNHLY and CDR2 as FYNNEI. The CDR3 covers 14 residues. Between the trimmed V and J ends, which lost 4 bases and 5 bases, there was a span of 12 bases. Assay used: immunoSEQ multiplex PCR; TCRdb lists only in-frame clones, some missing. The sample lists 40,000 to 45,000 clones, approximately 80% occurring once. V is TRBV2 and J is TRBJ1-5; D uncertain. Sequencing was performed on CD4+ or CD8+ T cells sorted from blood, taken in a trial of the OX40 agonist ivuxolimab. This receptor was taken from an adult with an advanced solid tumor such as melanoma, head and neck, liver or kidney cancer. CDR3 nucleotides: TGTGCCAGCAGTGTATATGTTTCTGATCAGCCCCAGCATTTT. Translation: CASSVYVSDQPQHF. Together with reference TRBV2 and TRBJ1-5, the CDR3 gives the full variable domain: EPEVTQTPSHQVTQMGQEVILRCVPISNHLYFYWYRQILGQKVEFLVSFYNNEISEKSEIFDDQFSVERPDGSNFTLKIRSTKLEDSAMYFCASSVYVSDQPQHFGDGTRLSIL.